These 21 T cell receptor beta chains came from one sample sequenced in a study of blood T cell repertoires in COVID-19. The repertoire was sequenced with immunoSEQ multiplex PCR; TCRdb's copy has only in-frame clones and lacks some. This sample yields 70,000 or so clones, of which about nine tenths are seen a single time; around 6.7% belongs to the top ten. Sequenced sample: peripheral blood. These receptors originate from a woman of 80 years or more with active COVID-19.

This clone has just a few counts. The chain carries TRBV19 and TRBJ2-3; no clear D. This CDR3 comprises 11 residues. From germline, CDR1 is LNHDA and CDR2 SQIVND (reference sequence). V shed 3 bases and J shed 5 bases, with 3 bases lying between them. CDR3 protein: CASSIGDTQYF. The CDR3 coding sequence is TGTGCCAGTAGTATCGGAGATACGCAGTATTTT.

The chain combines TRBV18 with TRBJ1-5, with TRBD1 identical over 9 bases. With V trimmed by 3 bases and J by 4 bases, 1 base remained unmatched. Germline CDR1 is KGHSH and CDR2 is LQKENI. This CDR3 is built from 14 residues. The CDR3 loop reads CASSPGQGNQPQHF. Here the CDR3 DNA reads TGTGCCAGCTCACCGGGACAGGGTAATCAGCCCCAGCATTTT.

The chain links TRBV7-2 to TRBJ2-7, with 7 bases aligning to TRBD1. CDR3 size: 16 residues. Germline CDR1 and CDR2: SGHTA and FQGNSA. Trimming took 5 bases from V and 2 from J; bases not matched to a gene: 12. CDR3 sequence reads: CASSPRTGQIPYEQYF. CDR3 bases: TGTGCCAGCAGCCCGAGGACAGGCCAGATCCCCTACGAGCAGTACTTC.

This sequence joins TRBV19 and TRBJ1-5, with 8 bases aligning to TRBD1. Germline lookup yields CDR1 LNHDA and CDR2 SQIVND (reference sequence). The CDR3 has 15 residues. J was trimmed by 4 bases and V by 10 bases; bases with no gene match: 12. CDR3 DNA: TGTGCCACCCGGGACAGGAGATTTGGGAATCAGCCCCAGCATTTT. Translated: CATRDRRFGNQPQHF.

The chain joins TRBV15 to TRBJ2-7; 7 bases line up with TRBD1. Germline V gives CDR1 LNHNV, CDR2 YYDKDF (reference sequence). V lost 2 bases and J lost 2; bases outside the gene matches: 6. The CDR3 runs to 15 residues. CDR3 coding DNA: TGTGCCACCAGCAGAAGACAGGGTAGAACCTACGAGCAGTACTTC. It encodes CATSRRQGRTYEQYF.

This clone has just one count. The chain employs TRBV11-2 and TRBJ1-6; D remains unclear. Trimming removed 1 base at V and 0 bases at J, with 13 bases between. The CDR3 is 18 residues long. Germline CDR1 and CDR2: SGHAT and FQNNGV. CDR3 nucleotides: TGTGCCAGCAGCTTAGGGCACCATAGGAGCTCCTATAATTCACCCCTCCACTTT. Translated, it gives CASSLGHHRSSYNSPLHF.

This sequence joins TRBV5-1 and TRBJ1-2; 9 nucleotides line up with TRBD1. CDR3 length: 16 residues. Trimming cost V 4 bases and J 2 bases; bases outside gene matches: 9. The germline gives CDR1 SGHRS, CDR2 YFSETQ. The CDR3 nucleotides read TGCGCCAGCAGCCCACAACGACAGGGGGACAACTATGGCTACACCTTC. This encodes CASSPQRQGDNYGYTF.

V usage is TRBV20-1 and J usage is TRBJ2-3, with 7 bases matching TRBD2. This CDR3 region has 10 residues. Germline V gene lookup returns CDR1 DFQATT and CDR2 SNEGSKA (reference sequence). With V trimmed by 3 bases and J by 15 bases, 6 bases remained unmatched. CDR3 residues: CSASAGLVYF. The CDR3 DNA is TGCAGTGCTAGTGCTGGACTAGTTTATTTT.

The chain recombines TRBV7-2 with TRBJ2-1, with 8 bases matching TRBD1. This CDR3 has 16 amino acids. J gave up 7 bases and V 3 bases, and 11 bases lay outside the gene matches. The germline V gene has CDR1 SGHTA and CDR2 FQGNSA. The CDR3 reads CASSLSVGQGQNEQFF. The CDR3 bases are TGTGCCAGCAGCTTGAGTGTCGGACAGGGTCAGAATGAGCAGTTCTTC.

This CDR3 is CASSYVEDRQPQHF. The DNA for the CDR3 is TGTGCCAGCAGTTATGTGGAGGACCGTCAGCCCCAGCATTTT. The V and J genes are TRBV6-2 or TRBV6-3 and TRBJ1-5; D remains unclear. Trimming removed 3 bases at V and 6 bases at J, with 12 bases between. The CDR3 is 14 residues long. Germline CDR1 reads MNHEY; CDR2 reads SVGEGT.

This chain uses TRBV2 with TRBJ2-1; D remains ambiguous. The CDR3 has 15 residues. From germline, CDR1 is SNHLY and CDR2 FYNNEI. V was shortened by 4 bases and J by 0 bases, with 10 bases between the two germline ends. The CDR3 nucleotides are TGTGCCAGCAGTGCGGATGGCGGCTCCTACAATGAGCAGTTCTTC. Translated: CASSADGGSYNEQFF.

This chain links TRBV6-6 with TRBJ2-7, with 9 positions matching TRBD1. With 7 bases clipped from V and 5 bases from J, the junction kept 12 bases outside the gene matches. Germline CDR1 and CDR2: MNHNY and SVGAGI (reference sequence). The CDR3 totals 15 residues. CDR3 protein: CASTTGGQGANEQYF. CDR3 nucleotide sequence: TGTGCCAGCACCACGGGGGGACAGGGTGCTAACGAGCAGTACTTC.

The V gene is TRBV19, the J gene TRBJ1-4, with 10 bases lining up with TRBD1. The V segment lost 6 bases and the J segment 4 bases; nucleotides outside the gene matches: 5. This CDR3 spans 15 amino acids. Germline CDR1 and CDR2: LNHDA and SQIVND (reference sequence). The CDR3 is CASSLRDRGNEKLFF. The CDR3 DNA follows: TGTGCCAGTAGCCTCCGGGACAGGGGTAATGAAAAACTGTTTTTT.

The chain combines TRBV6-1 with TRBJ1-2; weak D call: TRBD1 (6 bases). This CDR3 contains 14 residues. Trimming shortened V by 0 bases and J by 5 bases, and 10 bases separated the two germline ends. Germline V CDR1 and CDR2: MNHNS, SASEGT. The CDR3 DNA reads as TGTGCCAGCAGTGAAGCTCAGGGGCCATATGGCTACACCTTC. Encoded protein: CASSEAQGPYGYTF.

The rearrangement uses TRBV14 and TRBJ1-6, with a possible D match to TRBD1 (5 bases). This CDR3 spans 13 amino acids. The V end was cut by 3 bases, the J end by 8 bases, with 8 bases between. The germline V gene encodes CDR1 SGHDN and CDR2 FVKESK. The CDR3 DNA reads TGTGCCAGCAGCCAGAGCAGGGATTCACCCCTCCACTTT. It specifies CASSQSRDSPLHF.

The CDR3 here is CASSFGTSGRAVETQYF. The DNA of the CDR3 is TGCGCCAGCAGCTTTGGGACTAGCGGGAGGGCCGTAGAGACCCAGTACTTC. The chain carries TRBV5-1 and TRBJ2-5; 16 bases match TRBD2. J was trimmed by 4 bases and V by 2 bases; bases with no gene match: 5. Per germline, CDR1 SGHRS and CDR2 YFSETQ. The CDR3 covers 17 residues.

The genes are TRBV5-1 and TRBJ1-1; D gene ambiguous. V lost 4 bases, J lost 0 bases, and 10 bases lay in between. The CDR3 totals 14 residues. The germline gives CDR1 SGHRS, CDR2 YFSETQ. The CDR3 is CASSPSTLNTEAFF. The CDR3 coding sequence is TGCGCCAGCAGCCCCAGTACCCTGAACACTGAAGCTTTCTTT.

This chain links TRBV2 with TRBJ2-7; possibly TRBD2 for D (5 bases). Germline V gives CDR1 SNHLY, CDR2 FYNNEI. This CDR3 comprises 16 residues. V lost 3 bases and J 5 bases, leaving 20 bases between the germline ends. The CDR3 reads CASSERKGMPGNEQYF. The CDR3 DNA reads TGTGCCAGCAGTGAGCGAAAGGGAATGCCGGGGAACGAGCAGTACTTC.

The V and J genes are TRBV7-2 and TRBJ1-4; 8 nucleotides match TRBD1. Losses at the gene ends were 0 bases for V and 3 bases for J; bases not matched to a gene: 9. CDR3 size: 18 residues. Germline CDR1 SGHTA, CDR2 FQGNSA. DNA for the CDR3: TGTGCCAGCAGCTTAGCGGTCCCAGGGGGCGCGGCTAATGAAAAACTGTTTTTT. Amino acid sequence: CASSLAVPGGAANEKLFF.

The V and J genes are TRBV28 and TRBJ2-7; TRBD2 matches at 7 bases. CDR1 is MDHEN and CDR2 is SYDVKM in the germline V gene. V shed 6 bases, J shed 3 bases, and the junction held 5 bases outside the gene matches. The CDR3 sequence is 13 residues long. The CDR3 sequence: CASRPGGRYEQYF. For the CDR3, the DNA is TGTGCCAGCAGACCGGGAGGCCGCTACGAGCAGTACTTC.

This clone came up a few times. The CDR3, as DNA: TGTGCCAGTAGTATACAGGCAGGGGGCACTGAAGCTTTCTTT. It codes for CASSIQAGGTEAFF. The V gene is TRBV19, the J gene TRBJ1-1, with 7 nucleotides matching TRBD1. Germline V lookup: CDR1 LNHDA, CDR2 SQIVND (reference sequence). After removal of 2 bases from V and 4 bases from J, the junction contained 4 bases not matched to a gene. The CDR3 has 14 residues.